The next 3 T cell receptor beta chains were all read from a single sample in a study of shared clonotypes between healthy human individuals. Clones were sequenced by immunoSEQ multiplex PCR, and TCRdb holds only the in-frame ones, with some missing. The table includes about 470,000 clones, around 79% detected once. Sequencing was carried out using PBMCs. These receptors were collected from a woman in her 40s in good health. Some clones in this sample may be carry-over from other donors' samples.

Points on this clone: One end of the junction varies from germline; a read error may be responsible. The rearrangement links TRBV7-7 to TRBJ2-5, with 10 bases matching TRBD2. CDR1 and CDR2 from the germline V gene are SSHAT and FNYEAQ (reference sequence). CDR3 length equals 18 residues. The CDR3 nucleotides are TGTGCTAGCAGCCGGACCCCGACTAGCGGGTCTCACCAAGAGACCCAGTACTTC. Protein sequence: CASSRTPTSGSHQETQYF.

The CDR3 DNA sequence: TGTGCCAGCAGCCCCGGACTAGCGGGGGAGGAGACCCAGTACTTC. The encoded protein is CASSPGLAGEETQYF. The chain links TRBV6-5 to TRBJ2-5; 13 bases fit TRBD2. The CDR3 loop spans 15 amino acids. The germline CDR1 and CDR2 sequences are MNHEY and SVGAGI. Germline trimming cut 6 bases from V and 5 bases from J; bases unmatched to any gene: 6.

The CDR3 sequence: CASSRRASGSNEQFF. Here the CDR3 DNA reads TGTGCCAGTAGTAGACGGGCTAGCGGGAGTAATGAGCAGTTCTTC. The gene calls are TRBV19 and TRBJ2-1; 10 nucleotides line up with TRBD2. The ends lost 4 bases at V and 7 bases at J; junction bases unmatched: 7. The germline gives CDR1 LNHDA, CDR2 SQIVND (reference sequence). CDR3 length: 15 amino acids. Based on the CDR3 plus reference TRBV19 and TRBJ2-1, the full variable domain is DGGITQSPKYLFRKEGQNVTLSCEQNLNHDAMYWYRQDPGQGLRLIYYSQIVNDFQKGDIAEGYSVSREKKESFPLTVTSAQKNPTAFYLCASSRRASGSNEQFFGPGTRLTVL.